This note documents a single T cell receptor beta chain sequence. The record originates from a study of shared clonotypes between healthy human individuals. Across the study: Each donor had three CD4 naive, three CD4 memory, two CD8 naive and one CD8 memory plate.

V dropped 3 bases and J dropped 7; count of bases not matched to a gene: 3. Germline values: CDR1 LNHDA, CDR2 SQIVND (reference sequence). The CDR3 length is 16 residues. Repertoires were generated with immunoSEQ multiplex PCR, while TCRdb's copy carries only in-frame clones and drops some. The sample has 550,000 to 700,000 clones; roughly 73% are singletons. The chain employs TRBV19 and TRBJ2-1, with 16 bases that match TRBD2. Sequencing was carried out using memory CD4+ T cells sorted from blood. Subset specified: CD45RA-negative fraction. This clonotype originated in a woman between 25 and 40 years old in good health. This chain's CDR3 is CASSMGTSGRGNEQFF. For the CDR3, the DNA is TGTGCCAGTAGTATGGGGACTAGCGGGAGGGGGAATGAGCAGTTCTTC.